This TCR beta chain was captured in a study of T cell responses to AZD1222 COVID-19 vaccine. Overall study findings and caveats: Reportedly, nearly half of unique spike TCRs recognized epitopes outside B.1.351/B.1.1.7 mutations. Two doses of AZD1222 preceded a rise in Spike-specific TCR breadth and depth.

Here immunoSEQ multiplex PCR was the method, and the copy in TCRdb shows in-frame clones only, minus some. Here the sample spans about 110,000 clones, roughly 90% being singletons. Of note for this clone: The target antigen is unknown.

CDR1 MNHEY and CDR2 SVGAGI come from the germline V gene. With 4 bases removed from V and 4 bases from J, the gap between germline ends came to 18 bases. The CDR3 consists of 16 residues. The receptor's source is an adult in good health. The sample in question was peripheral blood, obtained on day 0 of AZD1222 vaccination. The chain links TRBV6-5 to TRBJ2-3, with D possibly TRBD1 on 5 matching bases. As DNA, the CDR3 is TGTGCCAGCAGTTCCCGGACATCCGGGCGAGCAGATACGCAGTATTTT. It encodes CASSSRTSGRADTQYF.